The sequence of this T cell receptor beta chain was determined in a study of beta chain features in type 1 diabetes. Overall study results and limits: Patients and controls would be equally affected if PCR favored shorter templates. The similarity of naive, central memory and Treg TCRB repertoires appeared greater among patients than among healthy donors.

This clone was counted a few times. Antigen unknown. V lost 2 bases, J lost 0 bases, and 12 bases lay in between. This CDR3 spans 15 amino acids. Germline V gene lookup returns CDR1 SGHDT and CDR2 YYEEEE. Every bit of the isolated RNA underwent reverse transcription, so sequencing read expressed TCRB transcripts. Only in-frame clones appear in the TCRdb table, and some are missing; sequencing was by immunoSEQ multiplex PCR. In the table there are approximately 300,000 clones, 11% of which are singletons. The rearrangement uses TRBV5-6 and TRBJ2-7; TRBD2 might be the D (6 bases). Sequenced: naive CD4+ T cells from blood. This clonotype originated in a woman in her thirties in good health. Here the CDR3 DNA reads TGTGCCAGCAGCTTAAGCGGGCCACCCTCCTACGAGCAGTACTTC. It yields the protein CASSLSGPPSYEQYF. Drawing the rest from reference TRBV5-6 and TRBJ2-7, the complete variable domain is DAGVTQSPTHLIKTRGQQVTLRCSPKSGHDTVSWYQQALGQGPQFIFQYYEEEERQRGNFPDRFSGHQFPNYSSELNVNALLLGDSALYLCASSLSGPPSYEQYFGPGTRLTVT.